This T cell receptor (beta chain) derives from a study of T cell responses to AZD1222 COVID-19 vaccine. Notes on this clone: Its antigen remains unknown.

Some second doses came at about 4 weeks and others at about 12 weeks; these were pooled. Study-wide results and limits: Donors were chiefly white British, with a greater number of females, and clonal diversity was perhaps underestimated. Among AZD1222 vaccinees, only 5 to 7 were seropositive at baseline.

This CDR3 is 13 amino acids long. V lost 6 bases and J lost 4, with 12 bases in between. Per the germline V gene, CDR1 is MNHEY and CDR2 is SMNVEV (reference sequence). Sequencing used immunoSEQ multiplex PCR; TCRdb keeps in-frame clones, though not all of them. Here the sample spans 110,000 to 150,000 clones, around 89% being singletons. The rearrangement links TRBV27 to TRBJ1-1; possibly TRBD1 for D (6 bases). The source was peripheral blood, collected 28 days after the second AZD1222 dose. This receptor was identified in an adult who received the AZD1222 COVID-19 vaccine. CDR3: CASRRRGGTEAFF. CDR3 DNA: TGTGCCAGCAGGCGTAGGGGGGGCACTGAAGCTTTCTTT.